This T cell receptor (beta chain) was sequenced in a study of blood T cell repertoires in COVID-19. This clone was seen only once. The CDR3 consists of 14 residues. V lost 4 bases and J lost 8; bases outside the gene matches: 5. Germline V CDR1 and CDR2: SGHTA, FQGTGA. In the original analysis: Amplifying reference gene primers gave estimates of nucleated cell counts. Clones were sequenced by immunoSEQ multiplex PCR, and TCRdb holds only the in-frame ones, with some missing. V and J calls and clone size are as listed in that table; D and trimming were resolved from the DNA. Among over 200,000 clones listed, roughly 87% were seen once.

The genes are TRBV7-3 and TRBJ1-6, with 7 nucleotides matching TRBD1. The source of this sequence is a man aged 40-49 years with active or convalescent COVID-19. Sequencing used peripheral blood. The CDR3 coding sequence is TGTGCCAGCAGCTACAGGGGTCAAGATTCACCCCTCCACTTT. Residues: CASSYRGQDSPLHF.